Listed below are T cell receptor beta chains from one sample, sequenced in a study of T cell repertoires in cytomegalovirus infection. No antigens are known for them. TCRdb used MiXCR to reprocess the reads, holding one entry per CDR3 protein. The sample has some 590,000 distinct CDR3 sequences, approximately 40% seen once; the top ten hold 40% to 60%. The sample was cultured PBMCs, taken from culture after CMV antigen stimulation. The receptor set was obtained from a human donor in good health (CMV status not recorded). Some clones in this sample may be carry-over from other donors' samples. CDR3s include the opening cysteine and the closing phenylalanine or tryptophan. The order of the fields is CDR3 protein, J gene, V gene.

CDR3 protein: CASRSGAGDTQYF
J gene: TRBJ2-3
V gene: TRBV7-2

CDR3 protein: CASSPSGVGNEQFF
J gene: TRBJ2-1
V gene: TRBV4-3

CDR3 protein: CASSERGRFQETQYF
J gene: TRBJ2-5
V gene: TRBV6-1

CDR3 protein: CASSPDWLSYEQYF
J gene: TRBJ2-7
V gene: TRBV14

CDR3 protein: CASRPRTSGDTQYF
J gene: TRBJ2-3
V gene: TRBV27

CDR3 protein: CASSPPYMTGDSKTQYF
J gene: TRBJ2-5
V gene: TRBV7-9

CDR3 protein: CASSLFGKAFF
J gene: TRBJ1-1
V gene: TRBV7-4

CDR3 protein: CASRSDRGHNTGELFF
J gene: TRBJ2-2
V gene: TRBV6-6

CDR3 protein: CASSLGHQAEAFF
J gene: TRBJ1-1
V gene: TRBV12-3/TRBV12-4

CDR3 protein: CASGPGSSYEQYF
J gene: TRBJ2-7
V gene: TRBV11-3

CDR3 protein: CASRSGTRSEQFF
J gene: TRBJ2-1
V gene: TRBV28

CDR3 protein: CASSPGQLIYGYTF
J gene: TRBJ1-2
V gene: TRBV28

CDR3 protein: CASTPLRGAGAYEQYF
J gene: TRBJ2-7
V gene: TRBV6-6

CDR3 protein: CASSSWTSGRVGEQFF
J gene: TRBJ2-1
V gene: TRBV7-2

CDR3 protein: CASSSGQGGADTIYF
J gene: TRBJ1-3
V gene: TRBV5-1

CDR3 protein: CATSETVYEQYF
J gene: TRBJ2-7
V gene: TRBV6-2/TRBV6-3

CDR3 protein: CASSLLSGTLYEQYF
J gene: TRBJ2-7
V gene: TRBV7-8

CDR3 protein: CASRMAKNTEAFF
J gene: TRBJ1-1
V gene: TRBV28

CDR3 protein: CASSFPGRADEQFF
J gene: TRBJ2-1
V gene: TRBV12-3/TRBV12-4

CDR3 protein: CASSSHGTRDIQYF
J gene: TRBJ2-4
V gene: TRBV27

CDR3 protein: CASIVPYGYANTGELFF
J gene: TRBJ2-2
V gene: TRBV19

CDR3 protein: CASSPYTLSGELFF
J gene: TRBJ2-2
V gene: TRBV7-2

CDR3 protein: CASSPARSGANVLTF
J gene: TRBJ2-6
V gene: TRBV7-9

CDR3 protein: CAISERGDSLNEKLFF
J gene: TRBJ1-4
V gene: TRBV10-3

CDR3 protein: CASSHPVRGAISYEQYF
J gene: TRBJ2-7
V gene: TRBV4-1

CDR3 protein: CASRSGLAGVETQYF
J gene: TRBJ2-5
V gene: TRBV7-2

CDR3 protein: CSARVSSGTMGDEQFF
J gene: TRBJ2-1
V gene: TRBV20-1

CDR3 protein: CASSPGTGNQYNEQFF
J gene: TRBJ2-1
V gene: TRBV7-6

CDR3 protein: CASSLLPSGSLNEQFF
J gene: TRBJ2-1
V gene: TRBV7-8

CDR3 protein: CASSPAGLALETQYF
J gene: TRBJ2-5
V gene: TRBV7-2

CDR3 protein: CASSRGLAGAPYEQYF
J gene: TRBJ2-7
V gene: TRBV7-2

CDR3 protein: CASSLEHPLAEETQYF
J gene: TRBJ2-5
V gene: TRBV7-8

CDR3 protein: CASSYTGGEPQHF
J gene: TRBJ1-5
V gene: TRBV6-6

CDR3 protein: CASSLGTRGLQEAFF
J gene: TRBJ1-1
V gene: TRBV12-3/TRBV12-4

CDR3 protein: CASSLFRAENTGELFF
J gene: TRBJ2-2
V gene: TRBV7-8

CDR3 protein: CASSRLAGGLLPSNEQFF
J gene: TRBJ2-1
V gene: TRBV12-3/TRBV12-4

CDR3 protein: CASSQDPPGLVTLIDTQYF
J gene: TRBJ2-3
V gene: TRBV14

CDR3 protein: CASSGSRYHEQFF
J gene: TRBJ2-1
V gene: TRBV12-3/TRBV12-4

CDR3 protein: CASRPEGRGANNEQFF
J gene: TRBJ2-1
V gene: TRBV11-2

CDR3 protein: CASREQGGGEKLFF
J gene: TRBJ1-4
V gene: TRBV2

CDR3 protein: CSARGLRQETQYF
J gene: TRBJ2-5
V gene: TRBV20-1

CDR3 protein: CASSLGVALNYGYTF
J gene: TRBJ1-2
V gene: TRBV7-8

CDR3 protein: CASRNRPYNEQFF
J gene: TRBJ2-1
V gene: TRBV6-2/TRBV6-3

CDR3 protein: CASSPRWGRTSYNEQFF
J gene: TRBJ2-1
V gene: TRBV5-1

CDR3 protein: CASSLVRDRALYEQYF
J gene: TRBJ2-7
V gene: TRBV5-6

CDR3 protein: CASRRDSSYNEQFF
J gene: TRBJ2-1
V gene: TRBV12-3/TRBV12-4

CDR3 protein: CASSIDLYNEQFF
J gene: TRBJ2-1
V gene: TRBV19

CDR3 protein: CASSASAPEQFF
J gene: TRBJ2-1
V gene: TRBV6-6

CDR3 protein: CASSLVWSQETQYF
J gene: TRBJ2-5
V gene: TRBV13

CDR3 protein: CASSRTGQGRRETQYF
J gene: TRBJ2-5
V gene: TRBV12-3/TRBV12-4

CDR3 protein: CASSYLKDGGAFF
J gene: TRBJ1-1
V gene: TRBV6-2/TRBV6-3

CDR3 protein: CSATLAPADTQYF
J gene: TRBJ2-3
V gene: TRBV20-1

CDR3 protein: CASSTDRRWGYTF
J gene: TRBJ1-2
V gene: TRBV7-2

CDR3 protein: CARSQEGQGQLFF
J gene: TRBJ1-4
V gene: TRBV4-1

CDR3 protein: CASSFDGLATEAFF
J gene: TRBJ1-1
V gene: TRBV11-2